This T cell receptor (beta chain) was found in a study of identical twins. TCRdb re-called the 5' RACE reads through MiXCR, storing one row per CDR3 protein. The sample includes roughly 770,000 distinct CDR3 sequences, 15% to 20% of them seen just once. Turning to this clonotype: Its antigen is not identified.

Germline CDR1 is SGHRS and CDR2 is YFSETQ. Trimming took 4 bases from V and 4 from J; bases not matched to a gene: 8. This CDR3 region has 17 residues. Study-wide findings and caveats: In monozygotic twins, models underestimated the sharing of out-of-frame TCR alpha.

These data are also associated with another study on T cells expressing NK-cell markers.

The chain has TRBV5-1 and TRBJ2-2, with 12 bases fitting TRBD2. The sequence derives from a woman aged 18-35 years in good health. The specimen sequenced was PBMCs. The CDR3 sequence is CASSLRLAGVTTGELFF. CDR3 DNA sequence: TGCGCCAGCAGCCTCCGACTAGCGGGGGTGACCACCGGGGAGCTGTTTTTT.